Each of the 31 T cell receptor beta chains below was sequenced from the same sample in a study of cytomegalovirus exposure and HLA in healthy donors. 60 Vbeta and 13 Jbeta primers were used in PCR. Some clones are missing from TCRdb's copy, which holds only in-frame ones; the method was immunoSEQ multiplex PCR. With around 100,000 clones in the sample, the ten largest clones hold around 6.5%. Sequenced sample: PBMCs. The source is a man aged 40-49 years in good health and CMV-seropositive.

J is TRBJ2-6 and V is TRBV7-3; tentative D call: TRBD2 (5 bases). The germline V gene has CDR1 SGHTA and CDR2 FQGTGA. Trimming stripped 0 bases from V and 2 bases from J, with 8 bases between. The CDR3 has 16 residues. The CDR3 spells CASSLTADPGANVLTF. Here the CDR3 DNA reads TGTGCCAGCAGCTTAACAGCGGACCCTGGGGCCAACGTCCTGACTTTC.

The V call is TRBV27, the J call TRBJ2-7; 8 bases line up with TRBD1. Germline V gene sequence: CDR1 MNHEY, CDR2 SMNVEV (reference sequence). The J segment lost 4 bases and the V segment lost 5 bases, leaving 10 bases of the junction unmatched. The CDR3 spans 15 residues. The CDR3 sequence: CASSPDRGVGYEQYF. The CDR3 coding sequence is TGTGCCAGCAGTCCCGACAGGGGAGTCGGTTACGAGCAGTACTTC.

The chain joins TRBV18 to TRBJ2-2, with TRBD2 matching over 7 bases. This CDR3 is built from 15 residues. Germline V gene data show CDR1 as KGHSH and CDR2 as LQKENI. V trimming: 3 bases; J trimming: 1 base; junction bases outside the gene matches: 2. Written as DNA, the CDR3 is TGTGCCAGCTCACCGCCTAGCGGGAACACCGGGGAGCTGTTTTTT. This encodes CASSPPSGNTGELFF.

V usage is TRBV18 and J usage is TRBJ1-2; the D is unclear. CDR1 and CDR2 from the germline V gene are KGHSH and LQKENI. The CDR3 is made up of 13 amino acids. Trimming cost V 4 bases and J 3 bases, with 9 bases left between them. CDR3 DNA: TGTGCCAGCTCACTTAGAAGCCACTATGGCTACACCTTC. Its protein product is CASSLRSHYGYTF.

The chain is built from TRBV27 and TRBJ2-3, with a weak D call TRBD1 (5 bases). The CDR3 spans 17 residues. Trimming removed 4 bases from V and 6 bases from J, with 23 bases in between. The germline CDR1 and CDR2 sequences are MNHEY and SMNVEV (reference sequence). CDR3: CASSSGLRLPRVDTQYF. Written as DNA, the CDR3 is TGTGCCAGCAGTTCCGGTCTCAGGCTACCCAGGGTGGATACGCAGTATTTT.

The chain links TRBV5-6 to TRBJ1-5; perhaps TRBD1 as D (6 bases). Looked up from germline, CDR1 is SGHDT and CDR2 is YYEEEE. V lost 4 bases and J lost 9, with 20 bases in between. The CDR3 length is 15 residues. The CDR3 region has the DNA TGTGCCAGCAGCGATACAGGGTCTGGAAATTTGCCCCAGCATTTT. Translating it yields CASSDTGSGNLPQHF.

This chain's CDR3 is CASSFQTVYSNQPQHF. CDR3 nucleotide sequence: TGTGCCAGCAGTTTCCAGACAGTCTACAGCAATCAGCCCCAGCATTTT. The rearrangement links TRBV28 to TRBJ1-5; a possible D gene is TRBD1 (5 bases). The CDR3 extends over 16 amino acids. CDR1 is MDHEN, CDR2 SYDVKM, per germline. The V end was cut by 3 bases, the J end by 1 base, with 13 bases between.

This chain connects TRBV27 to TRBJ2-1; 13 positions match TRBD2. The CDR3 is 17 amino acids. Germline V gives CDR1 MNHEY, CDR2 SMNVEV (reference sequence). V shed 5 bases and J 2 bases; nucleotides not matched to a gene: 6. CDR3 coding DNA: TGTGCCAGCAGTGGTTGGGGGACTAGCGGGACCTACAATGAGCAGTTCTTC. Protein: CASSGWGTSGTYNEQFF.

J is TRBJ2-7 and V is TRBV6-5; 8 nucleotides match TRBD2. After removal of 0 bases from V and 2 bases from J, the junction contained 0 bases not matched to a gene. The CDR3 runs to 14 residues. Germline V CDR1 and CDR2: MNHEY, SVGAGI. This CDR3 is CASSYSGLAYEQYF. The CDR3 nucleotides read TGTGCCAGCAGTTACTCGGGACTAGCCTACGAGCAGTACTTC.

The J gene is TRBJ2-7, the V gene TRBV28; the D gene is possibly TRBD1 (6 bases). V was trimmed by 9 bases and J by 3 bases, leaving 15 bases between them. CDR3 length: 13 residues. Germline V lookup: CDR1 MDHEN, CDR2 SYDVKM. The CDR3, as DNA: TGTGCCAGTCACCCCACAGGGATCTACGAGCAGTACTTC. This codes for CASHPTGIYEQYF.

The chain links TRBV5-4 to TRBJ2-2; no firm D call. Germline V gene sequence: CDR1 SGHNT, CDR2 YYREEE (reference sequence). The CDR3 length is 13 residues. V was shortened by 1 base and J by 7 bases, with 8 bases between the two germline ends. The CDR3: CASSLIFGGELFF. CDR3 sequence (DNA): TGTGCCAGCAGCTTGATATTCGGCGGGGAGCTGTTTTTT.

The gene calls are TRBV5-1 and TRBJ2-3; D call uncertain. Trimming shortened V by 6 bases and J by 1 base, and 15 bases separated the two germline ends. Germline CDR1 is SGHRS and CDR2 is YFSETQ. The CDR3 length is 15 residues. The CDR3 protein is CASTSAITGTDTQYF. The CDR3 DNA reads as TGCGCCAGCACGTCCGCGATTACAGGCACAGATACGCAGTATTTT.

Of note for this clone: Other DNA sequences in the same sample also yield this CDR3. The chain uses TRBV5-1 and TRBJ2-5; the match to TRBD1 covers 11 bases. CDR1 is SGHRS, CDR2 YFSETQ, per germline. The CDR3 is made up of 15 amino acids. With V trimmed by 3 bases and J by 4 bases, 5 bases remained unmatched. The CDR3 region is CASSSGTGGGETQYF. The DNA for the CDR3 is TGCGCCAGCAGCTCCGGGACAGGGGGGGGAGAGACCCAGTACTTC.

The V and J genes are TRBV7-3 and TRBJ2-1; 15 bases are shared with TRBD2. The V gene's germline CDR1 is SGHTA and CDR2 FQGTGA. CDR3 length: 16 amino acids. V lost 5 bases, J lost 7 bases, and 6 bases stayed unmatched. CDR3 in amino acids: CASSLGTSGRRNEQFF. The CDR3 DNA follows: TGTGCCAGCAGCCTCGGGACTAGCGGGAGGAGAAATGAGCAGTTCTTC.

The chain employs TRBV28 and TRBJ1-1; D not resolved. Germline assignment: CDR1 MDHEN and CDR2 SYDVKM. CDR3 size: 11 residues. With 9 bases removed from V and 1 base from J, the gap between germline ends came to 6 bases. CDR3 bases: TGTGCCAGTATCTCGAACACTGAAGCTTTCTTT. It yields the protein CASISNTEAFF.

The V gene is TRBV5-1, the J gene TRBJ2-2; D unclear. CDR3 length equals 16 residues. V shed 1 base and J shed 0 bases, with 10 bases lying between them. Germline V gives CDR1 SGHRS, CDR2 YFSETQ. The CDR3 sequence: CASSLPHATNTGELFF. The CDR3, as DNA: TGCGCCAGCAGCTTGCCGCATGCTACGAACACCGGGGAGCTGTTTTTT.

The chain has TRBV10-3 and TRBJ2-7, with TRBD2 identical over 9 bases. The length of the CDR3 is 13 residues. Germline V CDR1 and CDR2: ENHRY, SYGVKD. V trimming: 10 bases; J trimming: 3 bases; junction bases outside the gene matches: 7. Written as DNA, the CDR3 is TGTGCCACCAGACTAGCGGCAAACTACGAGCAGTACTTC. Its translation is CATRLAANYEQYF.

V usage is TRBV5-1 and J usage is TRBJ2-7; the match to TRBD2 covers 7 bases. The CDR3 has 14 amino acids. V gave up 4 bases and J gave up 3 bases; unmatched junction bases: 7. Germline values: CDR1 SGHRS, CDR2 YFSETQ. CDR3 protein: CASSPRDYRYEQYF. The CDR3 coding sequence is TGCGCCAGCAGCCCGAGGGACTATCGCTACGAGCAGTACTTC.

The rearrangement links TRBV25-1 to TRBJ2-7; maybe TRBD1 (6 bases). Germline V gene sequence: CDR1 MGHDK, CDR2 SYGVNS. The CDR3 spans 13 residues. Trimming shortened V by 6 bases and J by 0 bases, and 9 bases separated the two germline ends. This CDR3 is CASSRDTSYEQYF. Written as DNA, the CDR3 is TGTGCCAGCAGCCGGGACACCTCCTACGAGCAGTACTTC.

CDR3 DNA sequence: TGTGCCAGCAGCCAAGCCGGCCAGCGGGGGTACGAGCAGTACTTC. Residues: CASSQAGQRGYEQYF. The rearrangement links TRBV14 to TRBJ2-7; 8 bases line up with TRBD2. The V gene's germline CDR1 is SGHDN and CDR2 FVKESK. V shed 1 base, J shed 4 bases, and the junction held 6 bases outside the gene matches. This CDR3 is 15 amino acids long.

The chain employs TRBV6-6 and TRBJ2-7, with 8 bases matching TRBD1. There are 14 residues in the CDR3. V was pared by 6 bases and J by 0 bases, with 4 bases of the junction left unmatched. The germline gives CDR1 MNHNY, CDR2 SVGAGI (reference sequence). The CDR3, as DNA: TGTGCCAGCAGCCGGACAGGGAGCTCCTACGAGCAGTACTTC. Translated, it gives CASSRTGSSYEQYF.

The rearrangement uses TRBV27 and TRBJ1-1; TRBD1 might be the D (6 bases). The CDR3 totals 17 residues. The germline V and J ends were trimmed by 0 bases and 0 bases, with 14 bases remaining between them. Germline V gene data show CDR1 as MNHEY and CDR2 as SMNVEV (reference sequence). The CDR3 DNA sequence: TGTGCCAGCAGTTTATCAGTACAGGGCCTTCTGAACACTGAAGCTTTCTTT. Its protein is CASSLSVQGLLNTEAFF.

The CDR3 region has the DNA TGTGCCAGCAGCTCCGACAGGGGCTCCTACAATGAGCAGTTCTTC. Its translation: CASSSDRGSYNEQFF. The rearrangement links TRBV6-5 to TRBJ2-1, with 8 positions matching TRBD1. Per germline, CDR1 MNHEY and CDR2 SVGAGI. The CDR3 sequence is 15 residues long. J gave up 0 bases and V 6 bases, and 4 bases lay outside the gene matches.

The chain uses TRBV15 and TRBJ2-7, with a possible D match to TRBD2 (5 bases). Per the germline V gene, CDR1 is LNHNV and CDR2 is YYDKDF (reference sequence). The CDR3 has 16 residues. V was trimmed by 5 bases and J by 0 bases, leaving 17 bases between them. As DNA, the CDR3 is TGTGCCACCAGCCTACCGGGGTACACCAACTCCTACGAGCAGTACTTC. Its translation: CATSLPGYTNSYEQYF.

The genes are TRBV7-2 and TRBJ2-2; 15 bases align to TRBD2. V lost 6 bases to trimming and J lost 4 bases; unmatched junction nucleotides: 3. The germline V gene has CDR1 SGHTA and CDR2 FQGNSA. The length of the CDR3 is 16 residues. CDR3 residues: CASRRTSGRATGELFF. DNA for the CDR3: TGTGCCAGCAGGCGGACTAGCGGGAGGGCCACCGGGGAGCTGTTTTTT.

The CDR3 spells CASTPLGLSGEQFF. In nucleotides, the CDR3 is TGTGCCAGCACCCCGCTGGGACTATCGGGTGAGCAGTTCTTC. The chain couples TRBV9 to TRBJ2-1, with TRBD2 matching 7 bases. Germline values: CDR1 SGDLS, CDR2 YYNGEE. The J segment lost 9 bases and the V segment lost 6 bases, leaving 12 bases of the junction unmatched. The length of the CDR3 is 14 residues.

The V and J genes are TRBV29-1 and TRBJ2-7; D gene unclear. Trimming cost V 2 bases and J 6 bases, with 8 bases left between them. The CDR3 contains 11 residues. Germline V CDR1 and CDR2: SQVTM, ANQGSEA. This chain's CDR3 is CSVELFGEQYF. DNA for the CDR3: TGCAGCGTTGAACTCTTCGGCGAGCAGTACTTC.

This sequence joins TRBV15 and TRBJ2-1, with 8 bases lining up with TRBD1. Unmatched junction bases numbered 10, after V lost 4 bases and J lost 8 bases. This CDR3 contains 15 residues. CDR1 is LNHNV, CDR2 YYDKDF, per germline (reference sequence). As DNA, the CDR3 is TGTGCCACCAGCATGGGACAGGCCCTATCCCATGAGCAGTTCTTC. The encoded protein is CATSMGQALSHEQFF.

This rearrangement joins TRBV6-5 to TRBJ2-5, with D maybe TRBD1 (5 bases). V was cut by 3 bases and J by 5 bases, with 13 bases left in between. The CDR3 runs to 14 residues. In germline, CDR1 is MNHEY, CDR2 SVGAGI. CDR3 loop: CASSYTQGPETQYF. CDR3 DNA sequence: TGTGCCAGCAGTTATACTCAGGGTCCGGAGACCCAGTACTTC.

V usage is TRBV9 and J usage is TRBJ2-2; D unresolved. This CDR3 contains 13 residues. Germline lookup yields CDR1 SGDLS and CDR2 YYNGEE. V lost 4 bases and J 4 bases, leaving 8 bases between the germline ends. The chain's CDR3 is CASSPIGTGELFF. CDR3 bases: TGTGCCAGCAGCCCGATCGGCACCGGGGAGCTGTTTTTT.

This chain joins TRBV28 and TRBJ2-7, with TRBD1 matching over 8 bases. V trimming: 5 bases; J trimming: 5 bases; junction bases outside the gene matches: 14. Germline CDR1 and CDR2: MDHEN and SYDVKM. This CDR3 is built from 16 residues. In nucleotides, the CDR3 is TGTGCCAGCAGTCCCTACGGGACAGGCAAGAGCAACGAGCAGTACTTC. This gives the protein CASSPYGTGKSNEQYF.